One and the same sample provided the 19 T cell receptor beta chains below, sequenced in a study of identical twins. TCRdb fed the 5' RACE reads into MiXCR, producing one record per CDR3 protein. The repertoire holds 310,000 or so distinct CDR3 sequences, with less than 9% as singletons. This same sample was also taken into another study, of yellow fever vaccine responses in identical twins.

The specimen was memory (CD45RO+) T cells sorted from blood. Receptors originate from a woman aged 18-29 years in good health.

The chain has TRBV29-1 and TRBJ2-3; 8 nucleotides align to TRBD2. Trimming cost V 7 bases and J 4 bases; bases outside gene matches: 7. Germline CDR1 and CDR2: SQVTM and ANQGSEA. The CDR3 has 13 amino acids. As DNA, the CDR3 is TGCAGCGGAACAGCGGGGGCGGCAGATACGCAGTATTTT. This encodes CSGTAGAADTQYF.

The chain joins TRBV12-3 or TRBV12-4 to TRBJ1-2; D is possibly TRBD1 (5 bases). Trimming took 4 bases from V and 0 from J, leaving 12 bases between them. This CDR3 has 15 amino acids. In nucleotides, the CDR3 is TGTGCCAGCAGTTCTCAGGGCACTACTAACTATGGCTACACCTTC. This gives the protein CASSSQGTTNYGYTF.

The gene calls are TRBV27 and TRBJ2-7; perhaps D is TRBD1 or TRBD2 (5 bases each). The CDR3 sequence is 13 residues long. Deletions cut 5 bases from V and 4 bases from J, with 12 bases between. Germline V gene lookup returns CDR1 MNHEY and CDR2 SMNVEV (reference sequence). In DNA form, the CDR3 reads TGTGCCAGCAGTAAATGGGACGGTTACGAGCAGTACGTC. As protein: CASSKWDGYEQYV.

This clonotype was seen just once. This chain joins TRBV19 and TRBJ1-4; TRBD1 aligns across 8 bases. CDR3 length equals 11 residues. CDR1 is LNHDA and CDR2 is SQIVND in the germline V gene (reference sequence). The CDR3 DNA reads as TGTGCGACAGGGGAGTTTGAAAAACTGTTTTTT. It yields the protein CATGEFEKLFF.

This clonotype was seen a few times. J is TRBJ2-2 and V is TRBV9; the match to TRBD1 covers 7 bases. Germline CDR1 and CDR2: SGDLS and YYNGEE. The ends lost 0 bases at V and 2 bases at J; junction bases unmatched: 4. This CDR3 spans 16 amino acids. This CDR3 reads CASSVARDRNTGELFF. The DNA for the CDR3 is TGTGCCAGCAGCGTAGCTAGGGACAGAAACACCGGGGAGCTGTTTTTT.

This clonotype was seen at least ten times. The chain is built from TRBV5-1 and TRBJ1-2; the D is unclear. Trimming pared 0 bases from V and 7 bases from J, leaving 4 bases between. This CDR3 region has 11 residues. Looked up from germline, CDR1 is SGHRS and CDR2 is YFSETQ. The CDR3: CASSLGGGYTF. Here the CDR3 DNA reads TGCGCCAGCAGCTTGGGAGGTGGCTACACCTTC.

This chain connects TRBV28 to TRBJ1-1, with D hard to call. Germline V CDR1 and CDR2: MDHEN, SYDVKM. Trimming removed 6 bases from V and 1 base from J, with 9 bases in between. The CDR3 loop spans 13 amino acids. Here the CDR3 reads CASSTGTNTEAFF. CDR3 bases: TGTGCCAGCAGCACCGGTACGAACACTGAAGCTTTCTTT.

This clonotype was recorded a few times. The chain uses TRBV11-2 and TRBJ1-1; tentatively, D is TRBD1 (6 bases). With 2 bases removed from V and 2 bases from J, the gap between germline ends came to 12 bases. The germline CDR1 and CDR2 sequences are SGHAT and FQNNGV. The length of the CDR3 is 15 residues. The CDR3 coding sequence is TGTGCCAGCAGCTTACAACCACAGGGTAACACTGAAGCTTTCTTT. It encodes CASSLQPQGNTEAFF.

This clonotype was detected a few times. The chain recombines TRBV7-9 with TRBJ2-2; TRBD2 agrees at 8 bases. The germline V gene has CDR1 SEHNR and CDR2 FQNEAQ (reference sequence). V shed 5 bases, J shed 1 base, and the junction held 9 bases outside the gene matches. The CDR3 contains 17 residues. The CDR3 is CASSPPSGGLNTGELFF. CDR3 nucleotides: TGTGCCAGCAGCCCTCCCAGCGGGGGACTGAACACCGGGGAGCTGTTTTTT.

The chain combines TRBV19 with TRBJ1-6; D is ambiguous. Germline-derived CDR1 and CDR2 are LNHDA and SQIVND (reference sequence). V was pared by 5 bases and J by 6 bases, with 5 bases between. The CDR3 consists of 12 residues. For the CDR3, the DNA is TGTGCCAGTAGTGAGACTAATTCACCCCTCCACTTT. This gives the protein CASSETNSPLHF. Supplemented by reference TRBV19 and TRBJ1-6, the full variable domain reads DGGITQSPKYLFRKEGQNVTLSCEQNLNHDAMYWYRQDPGQGLRLIYYSQIVNDFQKGDIAEGYSVSREKKESFPLTVTSAQKNPTAFYLCASSETNSPLHFGNGTRLTVT.

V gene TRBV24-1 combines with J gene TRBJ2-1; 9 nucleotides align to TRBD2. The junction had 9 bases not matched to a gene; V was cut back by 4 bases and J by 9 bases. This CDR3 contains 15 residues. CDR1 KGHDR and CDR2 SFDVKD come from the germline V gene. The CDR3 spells CATSDPGLAPPEQFF. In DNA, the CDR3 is TGTGCCACCAGTGACCCCGGACTAGCGCCACCTGAGCAGTTCTTC.

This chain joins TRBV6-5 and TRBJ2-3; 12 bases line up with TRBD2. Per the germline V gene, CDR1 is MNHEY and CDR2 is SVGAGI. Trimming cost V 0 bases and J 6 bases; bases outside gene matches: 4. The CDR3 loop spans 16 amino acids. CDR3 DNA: TGTGCCAGCAGTTACTCGCCTAGCGGGGGGGCTGATACGCAGTATTTT. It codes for CASSYSPSGGADTQYF.

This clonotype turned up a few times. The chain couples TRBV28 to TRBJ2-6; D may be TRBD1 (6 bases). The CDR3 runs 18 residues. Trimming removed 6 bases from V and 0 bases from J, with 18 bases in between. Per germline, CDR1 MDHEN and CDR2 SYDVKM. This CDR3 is CASSSIRTAGSGANVLTF. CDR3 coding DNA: TGTGCCAGCAGCTCTATCCGGACAGCTGGCTCTGGGGCCAACGTCCTGACTTTC.

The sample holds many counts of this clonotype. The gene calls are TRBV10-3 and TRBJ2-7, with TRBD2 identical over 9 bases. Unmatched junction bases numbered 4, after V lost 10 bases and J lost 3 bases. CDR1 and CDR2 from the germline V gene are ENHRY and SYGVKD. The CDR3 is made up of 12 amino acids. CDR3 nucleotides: TGTGCCAGTAGCGGGAGAGGCTACGAGCAGTACTTC. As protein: CASSGRGYEQYF.

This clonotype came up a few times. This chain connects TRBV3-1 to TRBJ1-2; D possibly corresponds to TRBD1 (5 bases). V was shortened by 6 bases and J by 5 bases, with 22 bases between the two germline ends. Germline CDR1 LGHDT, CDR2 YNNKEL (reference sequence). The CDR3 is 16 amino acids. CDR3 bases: TGTGCCAGCAGGCCAAGAATCACAGGACTCGGTTATGGCTACACCTTC. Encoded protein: CASRPRITGLGYGYTF.

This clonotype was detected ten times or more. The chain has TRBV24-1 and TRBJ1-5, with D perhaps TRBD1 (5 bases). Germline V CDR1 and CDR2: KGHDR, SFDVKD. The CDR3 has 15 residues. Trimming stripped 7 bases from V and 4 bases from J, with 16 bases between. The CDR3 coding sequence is TGTGCCACCAGCCCGGGACGGGTTTTTAATCAGCCCCAGCATTTT. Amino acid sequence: CATSPGRVFNQPQHF.

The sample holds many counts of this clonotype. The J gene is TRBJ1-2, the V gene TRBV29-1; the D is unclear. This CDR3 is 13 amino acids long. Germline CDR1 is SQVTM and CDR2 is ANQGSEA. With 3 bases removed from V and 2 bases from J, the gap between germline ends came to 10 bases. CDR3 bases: TGCAGCGTTGAGGTAGCTGGGAACTATGGCTACACCTTC. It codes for CSVEVAGNYGYTF. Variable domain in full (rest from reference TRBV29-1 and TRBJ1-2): SAVISQKPSRDICQRGTSLTIQCQVDSQVTMMFWYRQQPGQSLTLIATANQGSEATYESGFVIDKFPISRPNLTFSTLTVSNMSPEDSSIYLCSVEVAGNYGYTFGSGTRLTVV.

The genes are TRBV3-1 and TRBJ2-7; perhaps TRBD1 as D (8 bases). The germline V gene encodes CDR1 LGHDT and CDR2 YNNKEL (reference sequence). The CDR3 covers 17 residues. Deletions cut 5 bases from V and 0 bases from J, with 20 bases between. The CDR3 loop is CASSKRGGQASSYEQYF. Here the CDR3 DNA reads TGTGCCAGCAGCAAGAGGGGGGGACAGGCCAGCTCCTACGAGCAGTACTTC.

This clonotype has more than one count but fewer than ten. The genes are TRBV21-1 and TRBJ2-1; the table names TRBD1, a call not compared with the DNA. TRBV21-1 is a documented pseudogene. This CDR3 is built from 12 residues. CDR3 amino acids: CASSPRQGEQFF. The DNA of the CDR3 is TGTGCCAGCAGCCCTCGACAGGGCGAGCAGTTCTTC.